These 26 T cell receptor beta chains were sequenced from one sample in a study of T cell repertoires in cytomegalovirus infection. TCRdb re-analysed the reads in MiXCR, keeping a single row per CDR3 protein. The sample holds hundreds of thousands of distinct CDR3 sequences, 32% seen once. Their target antigens are unknown. This material consisted of cultured CD8+ T cells from PBMCs, taken from culture after CMV antigen stimulation. These receptors were collected from a human donor in good health (CMV status not recorded). Some clones in this sample may be carry-over from other donors' samples.

The V gene is TRBV6-6, the J gene TRBJ2-2; D is perhaps TRBD2 (5 bases). Germline CDR1 reads MNHNY; CDR2 reads SVGAGI (reference sequence). V dropped 4 bases and J dropped 5 bases, with 26 bases sitting between them. The CDR3 sequence is 19 residues long. The CDR3 loop is CASSWTLGSGLPGTGELFF. The CDR3 nucleotides are TGTGCCAGCAGTTGGACCCTTGGCAGTGGCCTTCCGGGGACCGGGGAGCTGTTTTTT.

This clonotype was detected a few times. The rearrangement links TRBV10-3 to TRBJ1-1; 9 positions agree with TRBD1. The germline gives CDR1 ENHRY, CDR2 SYGVKD. V dropped 3 bases and J dropped 5; count of bases not matched to a gene: 7. The length of the CDR3 is 15 residues. The CDR3 bases are TGTGCCATCAGTGACCATACAGGGGGCTTAACTGAAGCTTTCTTT. Amino acids: CAISDHTGGLTEAFF.

This clonotype was seen a handful of times. The chain recombines TRBV2 with TRBJ1-2, with D unresolved. The CDR3 sequence is 12 residues long. V lost 3 bases, J lost 6 bases, and 8 bases lay in between. The germline CDR1 and CDR2 sequences are SNHLY and FYNNEI. The CDR3, as DNA: TGTGCCAGCAGTGAGGTCCTTGATGGCTACACCTTC. This translates into CASSEVLDGYTF.

The gene calls are TRBV6-1 and TRBJ2-1; TRBD1 aligns across 10 bases. Trimming took 9 bases from V and 6 from J; bases not matched to a gene: 8. CDR3 size: 14 residues. Germline V gives CDR1 MNHNS, CDR2 SASEGT. CDR3: CASTPDRGFNEQFF. CDR3 DNA: TGTGCCAGTACCCCGGACAGGGGGTTCAATGAGCAGTTCTTC.

This clonotype was detected many times. The gene calls are TRBV7-2 and TRBJ2-7, with D maybe TRBD2 (6 bases). V was clipped by 3 bases and J by 6 bases, with 12 bases between them. The germline gives CDR1 SGHTA, CDR2 FQGNSA. The CDR3 length is 13 residues. CDR3 amino acids: CASSFGPAGEQYV. DNA of the CDR3: TGTGCCAGCAGCTTTGGGCCAGCGGGCGAGCAGTACGTC.

Comments on this clonotype: Mismatch with germline at one junction end may stem from a read error. The V gene is TRBV6-5, the J gene TRBJ2-1; the D gene is possibly TRBD1 (6 bases). CDR3 length equals 17 residues. Germline V CDR1 and CDR2: MNHEY, SVGAGI. The CDR3 reads CANSYSPGQSSYNEQFF. The CDR3 DNA follows: TGTGCCAACAGTTACTCCCCCGGACAGAGCTCCTACAATGAGCAGTTCTTC.

At least ten counts were recorded for this clonotype. V usage is TRBV7-6 and J usage is TRBJ2-7; 8 bases align to TRBD2. Germline-derived CDR1 and CDR2 are SGHVS and FNYEAQ. With V trimmed by 1 base and J by 5 bases, 7 bases remained unmatched. The CDR3 totals 15 residues. CDR3 in DNA: TGTGCCAGCAGCTTAGGGCGGGGGGCCGACGACGAGCAGTACTTC. Its protein is CASSLGRGADDEQYF.

At least ten counts were recorded for this clonotype. This rearrangement joins TRBV4-1 to TRBJ2-1; D may be TRBD1 or TRBD2 (5 bases each). The germline V gene encodes CDR1 MGHRA and CDR2 YSYEKL. There are 16 residues in the CDR3. Between the trimmed V and J ends, which lost 1 base and 10 bases, there was a span of 20 bases. The CDR3 reads CASSQVGAGRGLEQFF. The DNA of the CDR3 is TGCGCCAGCAGCCAAGTCGGGGCGGGCCGCGGGCTCGAGCAGTTCTTC.

This chain connects TRBV7-9 to TRBJ2-1; 11 nucleotides agree with TRBD2. CDR3 size: 18 residues. Germline trimming cut 0 bases from V and 15 bases from J; bases unmatched to any gene: 19. CDR1 SEHNR and CDR2 FQNEAQ come from the germline V gene (reference sequence). The CDR3 spells CASSLAWRPSGGSGVLFF. The CDR3 DNA reads as TGTGCCAGCAGCTTAGCGTGGCGGCCTAGCGGGGGGTCAGGGGTGCTGTTCTTC.

A few counts support this clonotype. The chain uses TRBV12-3 or TRBV12-4 and TRBJ2-2; possibly TRBD1 for D (5 bases). V lost 3 bases, J lost 2 bases, and 16 bases lay in between. The CDR3 spans 17 residues. CDR3 sequence (DNA): TGTGCCAGCAGTTTGGGGTTCCAACAGGTCAACACCGGGGAGCTGTTTTTT. Protein sequence: CASSLGFQQVNTGELFF.

This clonotype appeared a few times. The chain recombines TRBV7-9 with TRBJ2-7, with D uncertain. CDR3 size: 12 residues. From germline, CDR1 is SEHNR and CDR2 FQNEAQ (reference sequence). V was clipped by 5 bases and J by 9 bases, with 14 bases between them. The CDR3 coding sequence is TGTGCCAGCAGCCTTGGACCGAAGTGGCAGTACTTC. It is translated as CASSLGPKWQYF.

This clonotype has only a few counts. V is TRBV5-5 and J is TRBJ1-1, with D maybe TRBD1 (6 bases). Germline V CDR1 and CDR2: SGHKS, YYEKEE (reference sequence). The CDR3 runs 15 residues. Between the trimmed V and J ends, which lost 4 bases and 0 bases, there was a span of 13 bases. DNA for the CDR3: TGTGCCAGCAGCCCCGGACAGCTCTTGAACACTGAAGCTTTCTTT. Encoded protein: CASSPGQLLNTEAFF.

The table lists this clonotype with a few counts. The chain uses TRBV19 and TRBJ1-1, with unresolved D. The CDR3 is made up of 14 amino acids. With 4 bases removed from V and 1 base from J, the gap between germline ends came to 10 bases. Germline CDR1 LNHDA, CDR2 SQIVND (reference sequence). CDR3 in amino acids: CASSRGSGNTEAFF. DNA of the CDR3: TGTGCCAGTAGTAGAGGCTCAGGGAACACTGAAGCTTTCTTT.

This clonotype has only a few counts. The chain links TRBV6-6 to TRBJ2-7, with D maybe TRBD1 (6 bases). CDR3 length: 16 amino acids. Germline V CDR1 and CDR2: MNHNY, SVGAGI (reference sequence). Trimming cost V 0 bases and J 3 bases, with 15 bases left between them. The DNA of the CDR3 is TGTGCCAGCAGTTACTCGAATGTGGGACACATCTACGAGCAGTACGTC. Translating it yields CASSYSNVGHIYEQYV.

For this clonotype: With a much larger clone just one base away, this may be a read error. The chain combines TRBV6-5 with TRBJ1-4, with 9 bases fitting TRBD1. Germline V lookup: CDR1 MNHEY, CDR2 SVGAGI. This CDR3 contains 14 residues. With 6 bases clipped from V and 7 bases from J, the junction kept 6 bases outside the gene matches. CDR3 region: CASSTGTGFEKLFF. CDR3 bases: TGTGCCAGCAGCACCGGGACAGGGTTTGAAAAACTGTTTTTT.

This chain uses TRBV7-8 with TRBJ2-7; D is unresolved. The CDR3 has 15 residues. Per the germline V gene, CDR1 is SGHVS and CDR2 is FQNEAQ. Trimming removed 5 bases at V and 0 bases at J, with 14 bases between. DNA of the CDR3: TGTGCCAGCAGCCCCCCCACGGGTAGCTCCTACGAGCAGTACTTC. Translated: CASSPPTGSSYEQYF.

The V call is TRBV9, the J call TRBJ1-1; D gene unclear. This CDR3 has 10 residues. The V end lost 7 bases, the J end lost 10 bases, and 11 bases lay between the germline ends. The germline V gene encodes CDR1 SGDLS and CDR2 YYNGEE. The CDR3 region is CASGPRGAFF. DNA of the CDR3: TGTGCCAGCGGCCCCCGGGGAGCTTTCTTT.

The chain employs TRBV10-3 and TRBJ2-3; 7 nucleotides align to TRBD1. Germline lookup yields CDR1 ENHRY and CDR2 SYGVKD. CDR3 length equals 17 residues. V shed 10 bases and J 1 base; nucleotides not matched to a gene: 17. CDR3 coding DNA: TGTGCCACCCTTAGGCGGAACAGGGGAACGGGCACAGATACGCAGTATTTT. It specifies CATLRRNRGTGTDTQYF.

The chain joins TRBV2 to TRBJ2-7; D is ambiguous. Trimming pared 8 bases from V and 7 bases from J, leaving 12 bases between. The CDR3 has 11 residues. CDR1 and CDR2 from the germline V gene are SNHLY and FYNNEI. This CDR3 is CASARAREQYF. CDR3 coding DNA: TGTGCCAGCGCACGAGCCCGGGAGCAGTACTTC.

The gene calls are TRBV5-1 and TRBJ2-6; 11 nucleotides match TRBD2. CDR3 size: 19 residues. Germline V lookup: CDR1 SGHRS, CDR2 YFSETQ. Trimming removed 2 bases from V and 0 bases from J; junction bases left unmatched: 7. The CDR3 sequence is CASSFYSGGAYSGANVLTF. CDR3 in DNA: TGCGCCAGCAGCTTCTATAGCGGGGGGGCCTACTCTGGGGCCAACGTCCTGACTTTC.

This clonotype has a count of ten or more. This chain uses TRBV7-9 with TRBJ2-7; the D is unclear. Germline V lookup: CDR1 SEHNR, CDR2 FQNEAQ (reference sequence). V was cut by 2 bases and J by 5 bases, with 10 bases left in between. This CDR3 is 13 amino acids long. The CDR3 nucleotides are TGTGCCAGCAGCTTAACCATAGCCCACGAGCAGTACGTC. Amino acid sequence: CASSLTIAHEQYV.

This clonotype was seen repeatedly, ten times or more. The J gene is TRBJ2-1, the V gene TRBV7-8; D is ambiguous. The V end lost 2 bases, the J end lost 3 bases, and 11 bases lay between the germline ends. There are 15 residues in the CDR3. Looked up from germline, CDR1 is SGHVS and CDR2 is FQNEAQ. CDR3 in DNA: TGTGCCAGCAGCTTAATAGGAACCGGCTACAATGAGCAGTTCTTC. Its protein product is CASSLIGTGYNEQFF.

This clonotype occurred many times. This chain links TRBV7-9 with TRBJ2-1, with 8 bases fitting TRBD1. The V gene end was trimmed by 5 bases and the J gene end by 2 bases; junction bases not matched to a gene: 8. Germline V gene sequence: CDR1 SEHNR, CDR2 FQNEAQ (reference sequence). This CDR3 contains 16 residues. CDR3 region: CASSTRQGQAYNEQFF. In nucleotides, the CDR3 is TGTGCCAGCAGCACACGACAGGGGCAGGCCTACAATGAGCAGTTCTTC.

The chain carries TRBV6-6 and TRBJ1-1; D remains unclear. The length of the CDR3 is 12 residues. Germline V gene data show CDR1 as MNHNY and CDR2 as SVGAGI (reference sequence). The ends were cut back, 6 bases at V and 7 bases at J, with 12 bases in the middle. CDR3 region: CASSIDADEAFF. For the CDR3, the DNA is TGTGCCAGCAGCATAGACGCGGATGAAGCTTTCTTT.

At least ten counts were recorded for this clonotype. The chain is built from TRBV7-2 and TRBJ1-2, with 8 bases identical to TRBD1. The CDR3 is made up of 15 amino acids. Germline CDR1 and CDR2: SGHTA and FQGNSA. J lost 3 bases, V lost 2 bases, and 5 bases had no gene match. The CDR3 is CASSLFPGGDYGYTF. In DNA form, the CDR3 reads TGTGCCAGCAGCTTATTTCCAGGGGGCGACTATGGCTACACCTTC.

This clonotype was detected a few times. The chain employs TRBV19 and TRBJ1-1, with no clear D. CDR1 and CDR2 from the germline V gene are LNHDA and SQIVND (reference sequence). The CDR3 totals 12 residues. V lost 7 bases, J lost 0 bases, and 6 bases lay in between. CDR3 amino acids: CASTGMNTEAFF. Written as DNA, the CDR3 is TGTGCCAGTACAGGAATGAACACTGAAGCTTTCTTT. Together with reference TRBV19 and TRBJ1-1, the CDR3 gives the full variable domain: DGGITQSPKYLFRKEGQNVTLSCEQNLNHDAMYWYRQDPGQGLRLIYYSQIVNDFQKGDIAEGYSVSREKKESFPLTVTSAQKNPTAFYLCASTGMNTEAFFGQGTRLTVV.